Listed here are 29 T cell receptor beta chains from one sample, sequenced in a study of cytomegalovirus exposure and HLA in healthy donors. 60 Vbeta and 13 Jbeta primers were used in PCR. The data were produced by immunoSEQ multiplex PCR, yet TCRdb's version contains in-frame clones alone and is incomplete. The sample holds about 160,000 clones, 60% to 80% seen once. The sample was PBMCs. The receptors stem from a man in his late teens or twenties in good health and CMV-seropositive.

The chain is built from TRBV6-1 and TRBJ1-5; 8 bases line up with TRBD1. CDR1 and CDR2 (germline): MNHNS, SASEGT. Losses at the gene ends were 4 bases for V and 7 bases for J; bases not matched to a gene: 3. The CDR3 has 13 residues. CDR3 residues: CASSVQGAQPQHF. CDR3 DNA sequence: TGTGCCAGCAGTGTTCAGGGGGCCCAGCCCCAGCATTTT.

V usage is TRBV5-1 and J usage is TRBJ2-5; TRBD2 matches at 8 bases. The CDR3 contains 14 residues. V trimming: 5 bases; J trimming: 5 bases; junction bases outside the gene matches: 8. Germline CDR1 SGHRS, CDR2 YFSETQ. The DNA of the CDR3 is TGCGCCAGCAGGAAAGCGGGGGCCTTGGAGACCCAGTACTTC. This translates into CASRKAGALETQYF.

The chain carries TRBV5-5 and TRBJ1-6; 7 bases align to TRBD1. Germline lookup yields CDR1 SGHKS and CDR2 YYEKEE (reference sequence). The CDR3 is made up of 13 amino acids. V lost 2 bases and J lost 8; bases outside the gene matches: 1. CDR3: CASSLTGDSPLHF. The CDR3 nucleotides are TGTGCCAGCAGCTTAACAGGGGATTCACCCCTCCACTTT.

The J gene is TRBJ2-7, the V gene TRBV9; perhaps TRBD2 as D (5 bases). This CDR3 region has 14 residues. Trimming shortened V by 1 base and J by 4 bases, and 12 bases separated the two germline ends. From germline, CDR1 is SGDLS and CDR2 YYNGEE. DNA for the CDR3: TGTGCCAGCAGCGTAAGGCCCAGCGGATACGAGCAGTACTTC. Translation gives CASSVRPSGYEQYF.

CDR3 loop: CASRGQGFEQYF. The CDR3 DNA is TGCGCCAGCAGGGGGCAGGGATTCGAGCAGTACTTC. The chain links TRBV5-1 to TRBJ2-7, with a weak D call TRBD1 (5 bases). V was cut by 5 bases and J by 6 bases, with 12 bases left in between. Germline CDR1 and CDR2: SGHRS and YFSETQ. This CDR3 has 12 amino acids.

V is TRBV5-6 and J is TRBJ1-4; D gene uncertain. V lost 0 bases to trimming and J lost 9 bases, with 6 bases between them. Germline assignment: CDR1 SGHDT and CDR2 YYEEEE. The CDR3 has 12 residues. This chain's CDR3 is CASSLGQKKLFF. The CDR3, as DNA: TGTGCCAGCAGCTTGGGGCAGAAAAAACTGTTTTTT.

CDR3: CASSQGVGRQGPNEQFF. For the CDR3, the DNA is TGCGCCAGCAGCCAAGGAGTGGGGCGACAGGGCCCCAATGAGCAGTTCTTC. The rearrangement uses TRBV4-3 and TRBJ2-1, with 7 bases aligning to TRBD1. The CDR3 totals 17 residues. Germline assignment: CDR1 LGHNA and CDR2 YSLEER. The trim removed 1 base at V and 6 bases at J, leaving 12 bases unmatched.

The chain recombines TRBV4-3 with TRBJ2-1, with TRBD2 matching 10 bases. This CDR3 contains 16 residues. Germline V gene lookup returns CDR1 LGHNA and CDR2 YSLEER. V lost 7 bases, J lost 2 bases, and 8 bases stayed unmatched. CDR3 loop: CASNLIAGGPYNEQFF. CDR3 coding DNA: TGCGCCAGCAACCTTATAGCGGGGGGCCCCTACAATGAGCAGTTCTTC.

The chain is built from TRBV25-1 and TRBJ2-2, with a weak D call TRBD2 (6 bases). V lost 0 bases and J 5 bases, leaving 13 bases between the germline ends. CDR1 and CDR2 from the germline V gene are MGHDK and SYGVNS. This CDR3 region has 16 residues. CDR3 DNA: TGTGCCAGCAGTGAATATATTGGGGCGGGGACCGGGGAGCTGTTTTTT. Protein sequence: CASSEYIGAGTGELFF.

The genes are TRBV2 and TRBJ1-3; unclear D gene. V lost 3 bases and J 8 bases, leaving 17 bases between the germline ends. Germline loops: CDR1 SNHLY, CDR2 FYNNEI. The CDR3 spans 15 residues. Here the CDR3 reads CASSDEGRGGHTIYF. The CDR3, as DNA: TGTGCCAGCAGTGATGAAGGCCGGGGAGGACACACCATATATTTT.

CDR3 sequence: CASSEAAGVNEKLFF. The CDR3 DNA follows: TGTGCCAGCAGTGAAGCAGCAGGGGTAAATGAAAAACTGTTTTTT. The chain couples TRBV6-1 to TRBJ1-4, with D tentatively TRBD1 (6 bases). The CDR3 consists of 15 residues. Germline V CDR1 and CDR2: MNHNS, SASEGT. V lost 0 bases to trimming and J lost 5 bases, with 10 bases between them.

V is TRBV25-1 and J is TRBJ1-1; tentatively, D is TRBD1 (5 bases). Trimming stripped 5 bases from V and 4 bases from J, with 11 bases between. Germline CDR1 MGHDK, CDR2 SYGVNS. The CDR3 is 13 residues long. The CDR3 coding sequence is TGTGCCAGCAGTTTACTCGGGGGCACTGAAGCTTTCTTT. Residues: CASSLLGGTEAFF.

The chain is built from TRBV4-1 and TRBJ2-7; D may be TRBD1 (5 bases). The V gene lost 0 bases and the J gene lost 3 bases, with 6 bases spanning the gap. Germline loops: CDR1 MGHRA, CDR2 YSYEKL. CDR3 length: 13 residues. The CDR3 coding sequence is TGCGCCAGCAGCCAAGAAGACAGCTACGAGCAGTACTTC. Protein product: CASSQEDSYEQYF.

The chain joins TRBV7-2 to TRBJ1-1; D gene unclear. Trimming stripped 2 bases from V and 4 bases from J, with 8 bases between. This CDR3 region has 13 residues. The germline CDR1 and CDR2 sequences are SGHTA and FQGNSA. In DNA, the CDR3 is TGTGCCAGCAGCTTACGGGTATCCACTGAAGCTTTCTTT. Its protein product is CASSLRVSTEAFF. Full variable domain (missing parts from reference TRBV7-2 and TRBJ1-1): GAGVSQSPSNKVTEKGKDVELRCDPISGHTALYWYRQSLGQGLEFLIYFQGNSAPDKSGLPSDRFSAERTGGSVSTLTIQRTQQEDSAVYLCASSLRVSTEAFFGQGTRLTVV.

V usage is TRBV5-4 and J usage is TRBJ2-5, with D possibly being TRBD2 (6 bases). V was trimmed by 3 bases and J by 1 base, leaving 13 bases between them. Germline V gene lookup returns CDR1 SGHNT and CDR2 YYREEE (reference sequence). CDR3 length: 15 residues. The CDR3 loop is CASSSGGVLQETQYF. The CDR3, as DNA: TGTGCCAGCAGCTCCGGGGGAGTCCTCCAAGAGACCCAGTACTTC.

The V call is TRBV11-2, the J call TRBJ2-3; no definite D call. This CDR3 is 15 amino acids long. The germline V gene encodes CDR1 SGHAT and CDR2 FQNNGV. With 7 bases removed from V and 0 bases from J, the gap between germline ends came to 14 bases. CDR3 amino acids: CASTIQWPSTDTQYF. The CDR3 DNA follows: TGTGCCAGCACCATACAGTGGCCTAGCACAGATACGCAGTATTTT.

The chain combines TRBV7-2 with TRBJ2-3; 7 nucleotides match TRBD2. The germline CDR1 and CDR2 sequences are SGHTA and FQGNSA. V lost 2 bases, J lost 0 bases, and 2 bases stayed unmatched. This CDR3 spans 15 amino acids. The CDR3 region has the DNA TGTGCCAGCAGCTTAAACGGGGGGAGCACAGATACGCAGTATTTT. This sequence encodes CASSLNGGSTDTQYF.

The chain carries TRBV25-1 and TRBJ1-4; 7 bases are a match to TRBD1. The CDR3 spans 13 residues. V was pared by 8 bases and J by 4 bases, with 4 bases of the junction left unmatched. Germline V gene sequence: CDR1 MGHDK, CDR2 SYGVNS. Here the CDR3 DNA reads TGTGCCAGCCGGACAGGAAATAATGAAAAACTGTTTTTT. Protein product: CASRTGNNEKLFF.

The V gene is TRBV6-1, the J gene TRBJ2-5, with 7 bases matching TRBD1. V gave up 8 bases and J gave up 5 bases; unmatched junction bases: 8. This CDR3 region has 13 residues. Germline V gene data show CDR1 as MNHNS and CDR2 as SASEGT. As DNA, the CDR3 is TGTGCCAGCGGGGGCAGGGGGTGGGAGACCCAGTACTTC. Translating it yields CASGGRGWETQYF.

The rearrangement joins TRBV5-6 to TRBJ2-5, with D unresolved. The germline CDR1 and CDR2 sequences are SGHDT and YYEEEE. The CDR3 contains 11 residues. V was clipped by 5 bases and J by 2 bases, with 4 bases between them. The CDR3 sequence: CASRRQETQYF. The DNA of the CDR3 is TGTGCCAGCAGGAGACAAGAGACCCAGTACTTC.

The rearrangement uses TRBV15 and TRBJ1-2; 8 bases fit TRBD1. The V gene end was trimmed by 1 base and the J gene end by 7 bases; junction bases not matched to a gene: 8. This CDR3 spans 15 amino acids. From germline, CDR1 is LNHNV and CDR2 YYDKDF (reference sequence). The CDR3 is CATSRAPGGAAGYTF. The CDR3, as DNA: TGTGCCACCAGCAGAGCCCCAGGGGGCGCAGCTGGCTACACCTTC. The variable domain in full, with the rest retrieved from reference TRBV15 and TRBJ1-2, is DAMVIQNPRYQVTQFGKPVTLSCSQTLNHNVMYWYQQKSSQAPKLLFHYYDKDFNNEADTPDNFQSRRPNTSFCFLDIRSPGLGDTAMYLCATSRAPGGAAGYTFGSGTRLTVV.

Concerning this clone: This same CDR3 is encoded by further DNA sequences in the sample. This chain connects TRBV7-9 to TRBJ1-1, with a possible D match to TRBD1 (6 bases). The CDR3 totals 13 residues. The germline gives CDR1 SEHNR, CDR2 FQNEAQ (reference sequence). With 3 bases removed from V and 2 bases from J, the gap between germline ends came to 7 bases. CDR3 amino acids: CASSFRGNTEAFF. The CDR3 region has the DNA TGTGCCAGCAGCTTCAGGGGCAACACTGAAGCTTTCTTT.

V and J are TRBV2 and TRBJ2-7, with D perhaps TRBD2 (6 bases). There are 15 residues in the CDR3. Germline CDR1 is SNHLY and CDR2 is FYNNEI. Trimming took off 3 bases at V and 3 bases at J, with 15 bases between the two ends. As DNA, the CDR3 is TGTGCCAGCAGTGAGGCGACTAGTGATTTCTACGAGCAGTACTTC. Translating gives CASSEATSDFYEQYF.

The sample holds one count of this clone. This sequence joins TRBV11-1 and TRBJ2-7; 7 positions match TRBD2. This CDR3 is built from 16 residues. J was trimmed by 0 bases and V by 0 bases; bases with no gene match: 5. Germline CDR1 reads SGHAT; CDR2 reads FQDESV (reference sequence). This CDR3 reads CASSLASRGSSYEQYF. The DNA of the CDR3 is TGTGCCAGCAGCTTAGCGTCGCGGGGGAGCTCCTACGAGCAGTACTTC.

The chain combines TRBV10-2 with TRBJ2-5; the match to TRBD2 covers 7 bases. The germline gives CDR1 WSHSY, CDR2 SAAADI. Germline trimming cut 7 bases from V and 1 base from J; bases unmatched to any gene: 6. This CDR3 region has 14 residues. CDR3 protein: CASTPAGIQETQYF. For the CDR3, the DNA is TGCGCCAGCACCCCAGCGGGGATCCAAGAGACCCAGTACTTC.

The rearrangement links TRBV11-2 to TRBJ1-5; D is ambiguous. V shed 1 base and J shed 3 bases, with 10 bases lying between them. Germline V lookup: CDR1 SGHAT, CDR2 FQNNGV. The CDR3 totals 15 residues. CDR3 sequence reads: CASSLGNSPNQPQHF. The CDR3 coding sequence is TGTGCCAGCAGCTTAGGGAACAGCCCCAATCAGCCCCAGCATTTT.

The CDR3 DNA sequence: TGTGCCAGCAGTGAGGGGGCAACTAATGAAAAACTGTTTTTT. It translates to CASSEGATNEKLFF. V gene TRBV5-4 combines with J gene TRBJ1-4; weak D call: TRBD1 (6 bases). Germline loops: CDR1 SGHNT, CDR2 YYREEE (reference sequence). Trimming shortened V by 5 bases and J by 0 bases, and 8 bases separated the two germline ends. CDR3 length: 14 amino acids.

The rearrangement links TRBV6-1 to TRBJ2-7; no firm D call. V was pared by 7 bases and J by 0 bases, with 16 bases between. CDR3 length equals 15 residues. Germline V lookup: CDR1 MNHNS, CDR2 SASEGT. The CDR3 bases are TGTGCCAGCATAAGAGCCAGGTCCAGCTCCTACGAGCAGTACTTC. Its protein product is CASIRARSSSYEQYF.

The gene calls are TRBV4-1 and TRBJ1-2, with D uncertain. V lost 4 bases to trimming and J lost 7 bases, with 19 bases between them. The CDR3 runs 15 residues. Germline V gene sequence: CDR1 MGHRA, CDR2 YSYEKL. CDR3 nucleotides: TGCGCCAGCAGCCGAGATGCTGCAGGCTGGCGTGGCTACACCTTC. Its translation is CASSRDAAGWRGYTF.